What follows are 27 T cell receptor beta chains derived from one specimen sequenced in a study of T cell responses to AZD1222 COVID-19 vaccine. Data came from immunoSEQ multiplex PCR; TCRdb stores just in-frame clones and leaves some out. The sample yields some 150,000 clones, more than 85% seen once. The sample was peripheral blood, taken 28 days after the second AZD1222 dose. The receptor set was obtained from an adult who received the AZD1222 COVID-19 vaccine.

This clone appeared a single time. V gene TRBV28 combines with J gene TRBJ1-1; D is perhaps TRBD1 (5 bases). Per the germline V gene, CDR1 is MDHEN and CDR2 is SYDVKM. This CDR3 region has 14 residues. V was pared by 7 bases and J by 6 bases, with 18 bases between. DNA for the CDR3: TGTGCCAGCATCGAGCGGGCCCTGGGGGCTGAAGCTTTCTTT. It yields the protein CASIERALGAEAFF.

The CDR3 spells CATSATGGGEKLFF. DNA of the CDR3: TGTGCCACCAGTGCCACAGGGGGAGGTGAAAAACTGTTTTTT. The chain has TRBV24-1 and TRBJ1-4, with 8 bases that match TRBD1. This CDR3 has 14 residues. V gave up 5 bases and J gave up 7 bases; unmatched junction bases: 5. Germline CDR1 is KGHDR and CDR2 is SFDVKD.

V gene TRBV11-2 combines with J gene TRBJ2-7, with 11 bases that match TRBD2. Germline V gene data show CDR1 as SGHAT and CDR2 as FQNNGV. V gave up 4 bases and J gave up 2 bases; unmatched junction bases: 4. The CDR3 consists of 15 residues. CDR3 residues: CASSSGTSGPYEQYF. The CDR3 DNA reads as TGTGCCAGCAGCTCCGGGACTAGCGGACCCTACGAGCAGTACTTC.

This sequence joins TRBV15 and TRBJ1-3, with no clear D. V was pared by 0 bases and J by 4 bases, with 16 bases between. The CDR3 spans 17 residues. CDR1 is LNHNV and CDR2 is YYDKDF in the germline V gene (reference sequence). CDR3: CATSRDPLAGGGNTIYF. Written as DNA, the CDR3 is TGTGCCACCAGCAGAGATCCCTTGGCAGGCGGCGGAAACACCATATATTTT. Full variable domain (rest looked up from reference TRBV15 and TRBJ1-3): DAMVIQNPRYQVTQFGKPVTLSCSQTLNHNVMYWYQQKSSQAPKLLFHYYDKDFNNEADTPDNFQSRRPNTSFCFLDIRSPGLGDTAMYLCATSRDPLAGGGNTIYFGEGSWLTVV.

The chain combines TRBV2 with TRBJ1-4, with TRBD1 matching over 8 bases. With V trimmed by 4 bases and J by 3 bases, 4 bases remained unmatched. The germline V gene has CDR1 SNHLY and CDR2 FYNNEI. The CDR3 loop spans 15 amino acids. The CDR3 region has the DNA TGTGCCAGCAGTGGGCAGGGGGCAGCTAATGAAAAACTGTTTTTT. The encoded protein is CASSGQGAANEKLFF.

The CDR3 reads CASSYDSLVTEAFF. The CDR3 bases are TGTGCCAGCAGTTATGACAGTTTAGTCACTGAAGCTTTCTTT. The chain couples TRBV6-5 to TRBJ1-1; TRBD1 might be the D (5 bases). The CDR3 consists of 14 residues. Germline V gene lookup returns CDR1 MNHEY and CDR2 SVGAGI. With 3 bases removed from V and 4 bases from J, the gap between germline ends came to 12 bases.

The chain is built from TRBV19 and TRBJ1-2; D not resolved. CDR3 length equals 14 residues. Germline V lookup: CDR1 LNHDA, CDR2 SQIVND (reference sequence). Trimming left V 3 bases short and J 5 bases short, with 13 bases between. The CDR3 spells CASSMVDGRYGYTF. DNA for the CDR3: TGTGCCAGTAGTATGGTGGACGGGAGATATGGCTACACCTTC.

This chain links TRBV6-2 or TRBV6-3 with TRBJ2-1, with TRBD2 matching 8 bases. CDR3 size: 17 residues. V lost 4 bases and J lost 5; bases outside the gene matches: 13. Germline CDR1 and CDR2: MNHEY and SVGEGT. CDR3 DNA: TGTGCCAGCAGTTTCCCTACCCTAGCGGGTGGCAACAATGAGCAGTTCTTC. This gives the protein CASSFPTLAGGNNEQFF.

The V call is TRBV19, the J call TRBJ1-2, with 8 bases matching TRBD1. The V gene end was trimmed by 5 bases and the J gene end by 4 bases; junction bases not matched to a gene: 6. The CDR3 totals 14 residues. Looked up from germline, CDR1 is LNHDA and CDR2 is SQIVND (reference sequence). CDR3 nucleotide sequence: TGTGCCAGTAGTCCCGGACAGGGAGGCTATGGCTACACCTTC. Its protein is CASSPGQGGYGYTF.

This clone was detected only once. The chain joins TRBV24-1 to TRBJ2-3; weak D call: TRBD2 (5 bases). The germline CDR1 and CDR2 sequences are KGHDR and SFDVKD. Trimming took off 12 bases at V and 0 bases at J, with 12 bases between the two ends. The CDR3 spans 13 residues. CDR3 sequence: CASGGGSTDTQYF. Written as DNA, the CDR3 is TGTGCCTCGGGCGGCGGGAGCACAGATACGCAGTATTTT.

Here the CDR3 reads CASSPPSSYEQYF. CDR3 in DNA: TGCGCCAGCAGCCCGCCTAGTTCGTACGAGCAGTACTTC. This rearrangement joins TRBV4-1 to TRBJ2-7; D remains unclear. CDR1 is MGHRA, CDR2 YSYEKL, per germline. CDR3 size: 13 residues. Trimming stripped 4 bases from V and 4 bases from J, with 11 bases between.

This clone has just one count. This rearrangement joins TRBV19 to TRBJ2-7, with D perhaps TRBD1 (6 bases). Deletions cut 0 bases from V and 6 bases from J, with 15 bases between. The CDR3 length is 15 residues. Germline CDR1 reads LNHDA; CDR2 reads SQIVND (reference sequence). CDR3 in DNA: TGTGCCAGTAGTATAGATCATTCCACAGGGAGCGAGCAGTACTTC. This gives the protein CASSIDHSTGSEQYF.

This chain joins TRBV10-3 and TRBJ2-1; 8 nucleotides line up with TRBD2. Germline V gene lookup returns CDR1 ENHRY and CDR2 SYGVKD. The V and J ends lost 3 bases and 0 bases, in that order; junction bases with no gene match: 4. CDR3 size: 16 residues. The CDR3 DNA sequence: TGTGCCATCAGTGACCAGGCGGGAGGCTCCTACAATGAGCAGTTCTTC. Encoded protein: CAISDQAGGSYNEQFF.

In its sample, this clone was seen once. The genes are TRBV30 and TRBJ2-3, with 10 bases aligning to TRBD2. Unmatched junction bases numbered 4, after V lost 2 bases and J lost 2 bases. This CDR3 is built from 15 residues. The V gene's germline CDR1 is GTSNPN and CDR2 SVGIG (reference sequence). Here the CDR3 reads CAWSITSGTTDTQYF. In DNA form, the CDR3 reads TGTGCCTGGAGTATCACTAGCGGGACCACAGATACGCAGTATTTT.

The table lists this clone with a count of one. The chain employs TRBV29-1 and TRBJ2-3; 11 nucleotides agree with TRBD2. Germline V CDR1 and CDR2: SQVTM, ANQGSEA. The J segment lost 6 bases and the V segment lost 6 bases, leaving 8 bases of the junction unmatched. CDR3 length equals 14 residues. CDR3 sequence (DNA): TGCAGCGTGAGAACTAGCGGGAGCATGGATACGCAGTATTTT. This translates into CSVRTSGSMDTQYF.

The genes are TRBV3-1 (or the pseudogene TRBV3-2) and TRBJ2-5, with TRBD2 matching 11 bases. Per germline, CDR1 LGHDT and CDR2 YNNKEL (reference sequence). CDR3 size: 17 residues. Unmatched junction bases numbered 10, after V lost 0 bases and J lost 7 bases. The CDR3 nucleotides read TGTGCCAGCAGCCAAGATGAACTAGCGGGAGTTACCGGGACCCAGTACTTC. Its translation: CASSQDELAGVTGTQYF.

CDR3 amino acids: CASSSGYSPLHF. For the CDR3, the DNA is TGTGCCAGCAGCTCAGGATATTCACCCCTCCACTTT. This chain links TRBV5-5 with TRBJ1-6, with no clear D. Trimming shortened V by 3 bases and J by 8 bases, and 6 bases separated the two germline ends. From germline, CDR1 is SGHKS and CDR2 YYEKEE (reference sequence). This CDR3 is built from 12 residues.

This chain joins TRBV7-8 and TRBJ1-1; TRBD1 might be the D (6 bases). Germline V lookup: CDR1 SGHVS, CDR2 FQNEAQ. The V and J ends lost 1 base and 9 bases respectively, with 9 bases between them. The CDR3 sequence is 12 residues long. The CDR3 bases are TGTGCCAGCAGCTTAGTTGGGACAAAAGCTTTCTTT. Translated: CASSLVGTKAFF.

This chain links TRBV4-1 with TRBJ1-5; D is undetermined. From germline, CDR1 is MGHRA and CDR2 YSYEKL. The V and J ends lost 4 bases and 0 bases respectively, with 13 bases between them. The CDR3 runs to 16 residues. CDR3 protein: CASSRGSYNSNQPQHF. The CDR3, as DNA: TGCGCCAGCAGCCGAGGATCTTATAATAGCAATCAGCCCCAGCATTTT.

The chain has TRBV5-1 and TRBJ2-1, with D possibly being TRBD2 (6 bases). The CDR3 has 13 residues. Per germline, CDR1 SGHRS and CDR2 YFSETQ. V gave up 2 bases and J gave up 5 bases, with 8 bases separating them. The DNA for the CDR3 is TGCGCCAGCAGCTTCGGGGGAAACAATGAGCAGTTCTTC. Residues: CASSFGGNNEQFF.

The rearrangement joins TRBV21-1 to TRBJ1-1; the table assigns TRBD1, which was not confirmed against the DNA. TRBV21-1 represents a pseudogene. The CDR3 runs 18 residues. The CDR3 loop is CASSTKRYSGGGRAEAFF. The CDR3 nucleotides are TGTGCCAGCAGCACGAAAAGGTATTCAGGGGGCGGTAGGGCTGAAGCTTTCTTT.

The rearrangement joins TRBV6-5 to TRBJ1-2, with 7 bases fitting TRBD1. The trim removed 6 bases at V and 2 bases at J, leaving 12 bases unmatched. Germline CDR1 MNHEY, CDR2 SVGAGI. The CDR3 extends over 16 amino acids. The CDR3 is CASSYVRTGGNYGYTF. The CDR3 nucleotides read TGTGCCAGCAGCTACGTCCGGACAGGAGGGAACTATGGCTACACCTTC.

This chain connects TRBV7-2 to TRBJ2-3; D ambiguous. The CDR3 sequence is 14 residues long. The V gene lost 2 bases and the J gene lost 7 bases, with 13 bases spanning the gap. Germline assignment: CDR1 SGHTA and CDR2 FQGNSA. Written as DNA, the CDR3 is TGTGCCAGCAGCTTACCCGGACCCTTTAATACGCAGTATTTT. Its protein product is CASSLPGPFNTQYF.

The rearrangement links TRBV28 to TRBJ1-1; D not certain. The CDR3 sequence is 15 residues long. CDR1 is MDHEN and CDR2 is SYDVKM in the germline V gene. Trimming took 2 bases from V and 0 from J, leaving 10 bases between them. The DNA of the CDR3 is TGTGCCAGCAGTTTAGGAGGACGGATGAACACTGAAGCTTTCTTT. Its protein product is CASSLGGRMNTEAFF.

This chain connects TRBV2 to TRBJ1-5; a possible D gene is TRBD1 (5 bases). In germline, CDR1 is SNHLY, CDR2 FYNNEI. V lost 3 bases and J 3 bases, leaving 15 bases between the germline ends. The length of the CDR3 is 16 residues. Here the CDR3 reads CASSEGGDVSNQPQHF. The CDR3 region has the DNA TGTGCCAGCAGTGAGGGGGGGGACGTTTCCAATCAGCCCCAGCATTTT.

CDR3 sequence: CASSPRTDSGELFF. CDR3 DNA: TGCGCCAGCAGCCCCCGAACCGATAGCGGGGAGCTGTTTTTT. This sequence joins TRBV5-1 and TRBJ2-2; D is unclear. Germline lookup yields CDR1 SGHRS and CDR2 YFSETQ. The V and J ends lost 4 bases and 7 bases respectively, with 14 bases between them. This CDR3 has 14 amino acids.

This chain joins TRBV12-3 or TRBV12-4 and TRBJ1-3; D call uncertain. The CDR3 sequence is 13 residues long. The V end lost 6 bases, the J end lost 0 bases, and 6 bases lay between the germline ends. In DNA, the CDR3 is TGTGCCAGCAGCCGGAGCTCTGGAAACACCATATATTTT. Translated, it gives CASSRSSGNTIYF.